This TCR beta chain stems from a study of T cell responses to AZD1222 COVID-19 vaccine. A single count supports this clone. What it binds is unknown. Between the trimmed V and J ends, which lost 0 bases and 3 bases, there was a span of 7 bases. Germline lookup yields CDR1 SGHNT and CDR2 YYREEE (reference sequence). CDR3 size: 13 residues. Sequencing used immunoSEQ multiplex PCR; TCRdb keeps in-frame clones, though not all of them. The sample lists around 96,000 clones; approximately 90% were seen once. Whole-study results and caveats: Donors skewed white British and female; clonal diversity was possibly underestimated. Two doses of AZD1222 preceded a rise in Spike-specific TCR breadth and depth. Nearly half of the spike-specific TCRs reportedly recognize variant regions that carry no mutations.

The chain recombines TRBV5-4 with TRBJ2-7; D call uncertain. The sequencing here drew on peripheral blood, taken on day 0 of AZD1222 vaccination. The sequence derives from an adult in good health. In DNA, the CDR3 is TGTGCCAGCAGCTTGGACAGTTACTACGAGCAGTACTTC. Amino acids: CASSLDSYYEQYF.